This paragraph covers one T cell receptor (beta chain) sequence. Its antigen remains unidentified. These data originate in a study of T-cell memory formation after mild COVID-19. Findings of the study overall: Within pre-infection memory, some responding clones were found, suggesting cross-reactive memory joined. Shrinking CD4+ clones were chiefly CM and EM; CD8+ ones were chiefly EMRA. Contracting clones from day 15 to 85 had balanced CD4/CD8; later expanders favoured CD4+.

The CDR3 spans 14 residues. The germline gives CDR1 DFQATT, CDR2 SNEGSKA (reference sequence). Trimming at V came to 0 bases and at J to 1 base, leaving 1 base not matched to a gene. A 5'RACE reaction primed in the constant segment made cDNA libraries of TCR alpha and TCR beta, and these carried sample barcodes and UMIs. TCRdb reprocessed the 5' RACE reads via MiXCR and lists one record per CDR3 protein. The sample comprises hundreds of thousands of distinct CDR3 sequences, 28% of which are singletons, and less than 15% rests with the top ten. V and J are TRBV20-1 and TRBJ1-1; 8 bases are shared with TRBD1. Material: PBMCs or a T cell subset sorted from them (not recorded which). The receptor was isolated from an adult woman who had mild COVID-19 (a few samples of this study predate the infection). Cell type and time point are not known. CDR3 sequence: CSAREGTGNTEAFF. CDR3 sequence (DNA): TGCAGTGCTAGAGAGGGGACAGGGAACACTGAAGCTTTCTTT.